The rows below give T cell receptor beta chains drawn from one sample of a study of shared clonotypes between healthy human individuals. The repertoire was sequenced with immunoSEQ multiplex PCR; TCRdb's copy has only in-frame clones and lacks some. The sample has some 2,100,000 clones, about 92% seen once. Sequencing input: naive CD8+ T cells from PBMCs. These receptors originate from a man in his late teens or twenties in good health. Some clones in this sample may be carry-over from other donors' samples. Each CDR3 is given with its conserved first and last residue. Fields, in order: J gene, V gene, CDR3 protein.

J gene: TRBJ1-5
V gene: TRBV27
CDR3 protein: CASSPGGGPNQPQHF

J gene: TRBJ2-2
V gene: TRBV13
CDR3 protein: CASSLGGSPGELFF

J gene: TRBJ2-5
V gene: TRBV28
CDR3 protein: CASSGTGVRETQYF

J gene: TRBJ2-5
V gene: TRBV2
CDR3 protein: CASSLPGTSGRRRGETQYF

J gene: TRBJ1-5
V gene: TRBV15
CDR3 protein: CATSRVAGENQPQHF

J gene: TRBJ1-1
V gene: TRBV9
CDR3 protein: CASSTPGTENTEAFF

J gene: TRBJ2-3
V gene: TRBV9
CDR3 protein: CASSPLRWGDTQYF

J gene: TRBJ2-4
V gene: TRBV7-9
CDR3 protein: CASSPIPAGLQNIQYF

J gene: TRBJ2-1
V gene: TRBV7-6
CDR3 protein: CASSLRPAGEQFF

J gene: TRBJ1-1
V gene: TRBV29-1
CDR3 protein: CSVEQGMNTEAFF

J gene: TRBJ2-5
V gene: TRBV28
CDR3 protein: CASSLILRLVTSGSKETQYF

J gene: TRBJ2-2
V gene: TRBV5-1
CDR3 protein: CASSFPSGYLDTGELFF

J gene: TRBJ1-1
V gene: TRBV6-5
CDR3 protein: CASGIRRVANTEAFF

J gene: TRBJ2-2
V gene: TRBV27
CDR3 protein: CASSPSTGEITGELFF

J gene: TRBJ1-1
V gene: TRBV10-3
CDR3 protein: CAILGTGPGVEAFF

J gene: TRBJ2-1
V gene: TRBV7-9
CDR3 protein: CASSLTGLRRWGEQFF

J gene: TRBJ2-1
V gene: TRBV4-3
CDR3 protein: CASSQDEYYNEQFF

J gene: TRBJ1-2
V gene: TRBV11-2
CDR3 protein: CASSLGDVGRGYTF

J gene: TRBJ2-1
V gene: TRBV29-1
CDR3 protein: CSVWGTGGINEQFF

J gene: TRBJ2-7
V gene: TRBV7-2
CDR3 protein: CASSVPGGGTGNLYEQYF

J gene: TRBJ1-2
V gene: TRBV6-1
CDR3 protein: CASSEIIGGDYGYTF

J gene: TRBJ2-3
V gene: TRBV2
CDR3 protein: CASSGLRDSVGDTQYF

J gene: TRBJ1-1
V gene: TRBV27
CDR3 protein: CASSPFGGNTEAFF

J gene: TRBJ2-1
V gene: TRBV9
CDR3 protein: CASSAYSSGSYNEQFF

J gene: TRBJ2-5
V gene: TRBV5-1
CDR3 protein: CASSLARTGEETQYF

J gene: TRBJ1-2
V gene: TRBV19
CDR3 protein: CASSIFSVYGYTF

J gene: TRBJ1-5
V gene: TRBV19
CDR3 protein: CASTSTDNNQPQHF

J gene: TRBJ2-3
V gene: TRBV28
CDR3 protein: CASSFFGTGSFTDTQYF

J gene: TRBJ2-3
V gene: TRBV6-5
CDR3 protein: CASTEREPYTDTQYF

J gene: TRBJ2-3
V gene: TRBV10-3
CDR3 protein: CAISEPGTGTDTQYF

J gene: TRBJ2-1
V gene: TRBV6-6
CDR3 protein: CASSRLAEAYNEQFF

J gene: TRBJ2-7
V gene: TRBV28
CDR3 protein: CASIPDVRWGLLREQYF

J gene: TRBJ1-4
V gene: TRBV11-2
CDR3 protein: CASSFGGGVGEKLFF

J gene: TRBJ2-7
V gene: TRBV7-9
CDR3 protein: CASSPGLYEQYF

J gene: TRBJ2-1
V gene: TRBV28
CDR3 protein: CASSSTGTSSYNEQFF

J gene: TRBJ1-5
V gene: TRBV5-1
CDR3 protein: CASSLNSNQPQHF

J gene: TRBJ2-5
V gene: TRBV15
CDR3 protein: CATRTPWGAQETQYF

J gene: TRBJ2-5
V gene: TRBV10-3
CDR3 protein: CAIRPDNEETQYF

J gene: TRBJ1-1
V gene: TRBV9
CDR3 protein: CASSVTRDRRGTEAFF

J gene: TRBJ2-1
V gene: TRBV11-2
CDR3 protein: CASSLDLANEQFF